A single sample is the source of the 10 T cell receptor beta chains below, sequenced in a study of blood T cell repertoires in COVID-19. Assay used: immunoSEQ multiplex PCR; TCRdb lists only in-frame clones, some missing. The table shows 100,000 to 150,000 clones, with 88% occurring only once. The sequencing sample was made of peripheral blood. These receptors all stem from a man in his fifties with acute or convalescent COVID-19.

V is TRBV7-2 and J is TRBJ2-7; 7 bases agree with TRBD2. Germline values: CDR1 SGHTA, CDR2 FQGNSA. Trimming cost V 5 bases and J 4 bases; bases outside gene matches: 14. This CDR3 spans 16 amino acids. The CDR3 DNA reads TGTGCCAGCAGCAAAGACGCTGGCGGGAGAAGGTACGAGCAGTACTTC. Protein product: CASSKDAGGRRYEQYF.

The chain joins TRBV5-1 to TRBJ1-1; 10 nucleotides agree with TRBD1. Trimming cost V 4 bases and J 5 bases; bases outside gene matches: 8. This CDR3 is built from 15 residues. The V gene's germline CDR1 is SGHRS and CDR2 YFSETQ. The CDR3 spells CASSRDRGGLTEAFF. As DNA, the CDR3 is TGCGCCAGCAGCCGGGACAGGGGAGGATTAACTGAAGCTTTCTTT.

The J gene is TRBJ1-3, the V gene TRBV3-1 (or the pseudogene TRBV3-2); D not certain. Germline CDR1 is LGHDT and CDR2 is YNNKEL (reference sequence). This CDR3 spans 16 amino acids. V dropped 3 bases and J dropped 0 bases, with 12 bases sitting between them. CDR3 bases: TGTGCCAGCAGCCATTTGACTCCGAGCTCTGGAAACACCATATATTTT. Amino acid sequence: CASSHLTPSSGNTIYF.

The V gene is TRBV2, the J gene TRBJ2-7, with a weak D call TRBD2 (5 bases). V was cut by 0 bases and J by 5 bases, with 14 bases left in between. This CDR3 has 15 residues. Germline loops: CDR1 SNHLY, CDR2 FYNNEI. The CDR3 region is CASSEAGAVSNEQYF. The CDR3 nucleotides read TGTGCCAGCAGTGAAGCGGGAGCGGTGAGCAACGAGCAGTACTTC.

The chain carries TRBV14 and TRBJ2-2; TRBD1 matches at 11 bases. Germline lookup yields CDR1 SGHDN and CDR2 FVKESK. The CDR3 runs 16 residues. Unmatched junction bases numbered 2, after V lost 1 base and J lost 4 bases. Written as DNA, the CDR3 is TGTGCCAGCAGCCAAGCCGGGACAGGGGGCACCGGGGAGCTGTTTTTT. This sequence encodes CASSQAGTGGTGELFF.

V gene TRBV2 combines with J gene TRBJ2-7, with 13 bases aligning to TRBD2. The CDR3 sequence is 16 residues long. The germline CDR1 and CDR2 sequences are SNHLY and FYNNEI. V shed 6 bases, J shed 2 bases, and the junction held 7 bases outside the gene matches. Written as DNA, the CDR3 is TGTGCCAGCAGCCGAATTGGACTAGCGGGAGCCTACGAGCAGTACTTC. The encoded protein is CASSRIGLAGAYEQYF.

The chain joins TRBV5-1 to TRBJ1-2, with D tentatively TRBD1 (5 bases). V was cut by 4 bases and J by 6 bases, with 16 bases left in between. Germline CDR1 is SGHRS and CDR2 is YFSETQ. CDR3 size: 14 residues. In nucleotides, the CDR3 is TGCGCCAGCAGCCTTGCTTCAGGGAATGATGGCTACACCTTC. It specifies CASSLASGNDGYTF.

This chain joins TRBV5-1 and TRBJ1-2, with 9 bases lining up with TRBD1. CDR1 is SGHRS, CDR2 YFSETQ, per germline. CDR3 length equals 14 residues. J was trimmed by 8 bases and V by 4 bases; bases with no gene match: 9. The CDR3 nucleotides are TGCGCCAGCAGCCTATCCGGGACAGGGATGGGCTACACCTTC. Translated: CASSLSGTGMGYTF.

The chain joins TRBV6-5 to TRBJ2-4, with D unresolved. CDR3 size: 15 residues. Per germline, CDR1 MNHEY and CDR2 SVGAGI. Trimming pared 6 bases from V and 0 bases from J, leaving 12 bases between. CDR3 sequence: CASRHYNLAKNIQYF. The CDR3 bases are TGTGCCAGCAGACACTACAACCTAGCCAAAAACATTCAGTACTTC.

The genes are TRBV3-1 (or the pseudogene TRBV3-2) and TRBJ2-5, with TRBD2 identical over 11 bases. The length of the CDR3 is 16 residues. Germline CDR1 is LGHDT and CDR2 is YNNKEL (reference sequence). With 4 bases clipped from V and 2 bases from J, the junction kept 6 bases outside the gene matches. The CDR3 protein is CASSLTGTSGQETQYF. Here the CDR3 DNA reads TGTGCCAGCAGCCTGACCGGGACTAGCGGTCAAGAGACCCAGTACTTC.